The clone carrying this TCR beta chain was detected many times. This record belongs to a study of T-cell reconstitution after alpha-beta-depleted transplantation in children. For TCRbeta, the library was prepared with unique molecular identifiers. TCRdb redid the calling of the PCR reads with MiXCR, one entry per CDR3 protein. The sample holds about 610,000 distinct CDR3 sequences, under 12% seen once. The J segment lost 1 base and the V segment lost 5 bases, leaving 5 bases of the junction unmatched. This CDR3 comprises 14 residues. Germline V gives CDR1 SQVTM, CDR2 ANQGSEA. This clonotype was obtained from a human donor who donated a stem cell graft to a child with acute myeloid leukemia. This material consisted of PBMCs from the stem cell graft donor, taken from the stem cell graft. This chain links TRBV29-1 with TRBJ2-7, with 10 bases that match TRBD2. The CDR3 protein is CSVLGLAASYEQYF. As DNA, the CDR3 is TGCAGCGTTCTTGGACTAGCGGCTTCCTACGAGCAGTACTTC.